This T cell receptor beta chain was captured in a study of T-cell reconstitution after alpha-beta-depleted transplantation in children. Whole-study findings and limits: Several hundred expanded graft clones reportedly gave rise to the alpha-beta T cells present about two months after transplant. T-cell counts and diversity at one year following transplant were attributed mainly to newly produced T cells. High day-60 TCRbeta diversity in some patients came from surviving recipient T cells and thymic progenitors.

On this clonotype itself: The antigen remains unidentified.

Unique molecular identifiers were incorporated during preparation of the TCRbeta library. TCRdb re-analysed the PCR reads in MiXCR, keeping a single row per CDR3 protein. Counted here are a few hundred thousand distinct CDR3 sequences, around 25% occurring once; the ten biggest clones make up 9.5% to 12%. V lost 1 base to trimming and J lost 6 bases, with 7 bases between them. Germline V gene sequence: CDR1 SEHNR, CDR2 FQNEAQ (reference sequence). The CDR3 length is 12 residues. The chain links TRBV7-9 to TRBJ2-7, with D uncertain. This receptor was taken from a male patient younger than 18 who had a stem cell transplant for acute lymphoblastic leukemia, so the T cells may come from the graft donor. The sequences come from PBMCs, mostly from graft donor cells, collected 180 days after TCRalphabeta/CD19-depleted stem cell transplant. DNA of the CDR3: TGTGCCAGCAGCTTAGGGGCCCGCGAGCAGTACTTC. This codes for CASSLGAREQYF.